What follows describes a single T cell receptor beta chain. Measured with immunoSEQ multiplex PCR; TCRdb has only the in-frame clones, and not every one. The sample contains 55,000 to 75,000 clones, about 85% of which appear only once. This specimen comes from a study of OX40 agonist ivuxolimab in advanced cancers. CDR1 is MNHNS and CDR2 is SASEGT in the germline V gene. The CDR3 sequence is 14 residues long. V lost 1 base, J lost 8 bases, and 11 bases lay in between. The sequencing here drew on CD4+ or CD8+ T cells sorted from blood, taken in a trial of the OX40 agonist ivuxolimab. The rearrangement links TRBV6-1 to TRBJ1-4, with a weak D call TRBD1 (5 bases). The TCR was taken from an adult with an advanced solid tumor such as melanoma, head and neck, liver or kidney cancer. CDR3 amino acids: CASSEVTGGEKLFF. As DNA, the CDR3 is TGTGCCAGCAGTGAAGTAACAGGCGGCGAAAAACTGTTTTTT.